These 5 T cell receptor beta chains share one sample of origin, sequenced in a study of CXCR3-negative and CXCR3-positive naive CD8 T cells. Libraries of TRB cDNA were made by 5' RACE and carried UMIs. TCRdb re-analyzed the 5' RACE reads; it lists each CDR3 protein once, without DNA. This sample's clone table lists 45,000 to 70,000 distinct CDR3 sequences. Material: memory CD8+ T cells from blood. These receptors were taken from a human donor in good health. Some clones in this sample may be carry-over from other donors' samples.

The chain recombines TRBV7-8 with TRBJ2-1; the TRBD1 assignment by TCRdb is unverifiable without DNA. Germline lookup yields CDR1 SGHVS and CDR2 FQNEAQ. This CDR3 comprises 15 residues. The CDR3 loop reads CASSLEDPGWDEQFF.

The chain carries TRBV28 and TRBJ2-1; TCRdb outputs TRBD1, but without DNA this stays unchecked. Germline CDR1 reads MDHEN; CDR2 reads SYDVKM. The CDR3 totals 17 residues. CDR3 in amino acids: CASSDRDRADSYNEQFF.

The genes are TRBV15 and TRBJ2-1. The CDR3 is 13 amino acids. In germline, CDR1 is LNHNV, CDR2 YYDKDF (reference sequence). CDR3 sequence: CATSERGFNEQFF.

V is TRBV29-1 and J is TRBJ2-7. The CDR3 runs 11 residues. CDR1 and CDR2 (germline): SQVTM, ANQGSEA. The CDR3 spells CSVEGAYEQYF.

This clonotype shows up as medium-sized (0.01 to 0.1%) by frequency. The V call is TRBV5-5, the J call TRBJ1-1. Per the germline V gene, CDR1 is SGHKS and CDR2 is YYEKEE (reference sequence). The CDR3 is 14 amino acids. This CDR3 reads CASSLGFLDTEAFF.